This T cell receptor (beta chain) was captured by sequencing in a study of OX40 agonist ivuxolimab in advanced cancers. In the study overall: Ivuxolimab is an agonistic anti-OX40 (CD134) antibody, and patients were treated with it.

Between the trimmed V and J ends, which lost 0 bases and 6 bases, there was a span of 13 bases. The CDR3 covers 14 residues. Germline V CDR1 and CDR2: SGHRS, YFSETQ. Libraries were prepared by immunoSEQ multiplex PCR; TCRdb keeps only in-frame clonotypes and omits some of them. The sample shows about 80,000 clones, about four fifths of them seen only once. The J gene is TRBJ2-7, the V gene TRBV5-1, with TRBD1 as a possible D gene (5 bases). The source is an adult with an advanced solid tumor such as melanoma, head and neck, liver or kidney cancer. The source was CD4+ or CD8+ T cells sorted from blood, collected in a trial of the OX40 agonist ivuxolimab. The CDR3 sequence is CASSLEAGPTEQYF. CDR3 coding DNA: TGCGCCAGCAGCTTGGAGGCAGGGCCCACCGAGCAGTACTTC.